These 23 T cell receptor beta chains originate from one sample sequenced in a study of cytomegalovirus exposure and HLA in healthy donors. Amplification used 60 Vbeta primers and 13 Jbeta primers. Method: immunoSEQ multiplex PCR; TCRdb's copy keeps in-frame clones and lacks some. The table lists just over 200,000 clones. The sequencing input was PBMCs. The receptors were sampled from a girl aged 2-15 years in good health and CMV-seropositive.

A note on this clone: Other DNA sequences within the sample encode an identical CDR3. V usage is TRBV30 and J usage is TRBJ1-3; 11 nucleotides align to TRBD1. The V gene end was trimmed by 0 bases and the J gene end by 7 bases; junction bases not matched to a gene: 8. The CDR3 runs 16 residues. In germline, CDR1 is GTSNPN, CDR2 SVGIG (reference sequence). CDR3 nucleotide sequence: TGTGCCTGGAGTGTACGAGTCCGGGACAGGGGGAACACCATATATTTT. This gives the protein CAWSVRVRDRGNTIYF.

The chain has TRBV5-1 and TRBJ2-1; 9 nucleotides agree with TRBD2. The ends lost 4 bases at V and 4 bases at J; junction bases unmatched: 6. Per the germline V gene, CDR1 is SGHRS and CDR2 is YFSETQ. The CDR3 is made up of 15 amino acids. CDR3 DNA: TGCGCCAGCAGCCAGGCGACTAGCGGATACAATGAGCAGTTCTTC. Translation: CASSQATSGYNEQFF.

The rearrangement links TRBV5-8 to TRBJ1-4; D possibly corresponds to TRBD1 (5 bases). Looked up from germline, CDR1 is SGHTS and CDR2 is YDEGEE. Between the trimmed V and J ends, which lost 1 base and 10 bases, there was a span of 11 bases. The CDR3 loop spans 13 amino acids. For the CDR3, the DNA is TGTGCCAGCAGCTTGCAGGGCATCGGAAAACTGTTTTTT. Its translation is CASSLQGIGKLFF.

This chain joins TRBV11-3 and TRBJ1-1; 7 positions agree with TRBD1. This CDR3 has 15 residues. Germline CDR1 is SGHNT and CDR2 is YENEEA. Trimming at V came to 5 bases and at J to 1 base, leaving 7 bases not matched to a gene. CDR3 bases: TGTGCCAGCAGCCCCCCTCGACAGGGGAACACTGAAGCTTTCTTT. Translated, it gives CASSPPRQGNTEAFF. The entire variable domain, with the rest obtained from reference TRBV11-3 and TRBJ1-1, is as follows: EAGVVQSPRYKIIEKKQPVAFWCNPISGHNTLYWYLQNLGQGPELLIRYENEEAVDDSQLPKDRFSAERLKGVDSTLKIQPAELGDSAVYLCASSPPRQGNTEAFFGQGTRLTVV.

The rearrangement joins TRBV28 to TRBJ2-1, with TRBD2 matching over 7 bases. Germline V lookup: CDR1 MDHEN, CDR2 SYDVKM. V was clipped by 8 bases and J by 10 bases; unmatched bases: 20. The CDR3 runs 16 residues. The CDR3 is CASHPETSLNRREQFF. In DNA form, the CDR3 reads TGTGCCAGCCATCCTGAGACTAGCCTCAACCGTCGGGAGCAGTTCTTC.

The J gene is TRBJ2-5, the V gene TRBV7-2; 13 nucleotides match TRBD2. This CDR3 spans 18 amino acids. The V segment lost 2 bases and the J segment 2 bases; nucleotides outside the gene matches: 8. Germline V CDR1 and CDR2: SGHTA, FQGNSA. The CDR3 coding sequence is TGTGCCAGCAGCTTAATTGGGACTAGCGGGAACCCACAAGAGACCCAGTACTTC. It encodes CASSLIGTSGNPQETQYF. Looking up the rest from reference TRBV7-2 and TRBJ2-5 gives the full variable domain: GAGVSQSPSNKVTEKGKDVELRCDPISGHTALYWYRQSLGQGLEFLIYFQGNSAPDKSGLPSDRFSAERTGGSVSTLTIQRTQQEDSAVYLCASSLIGTSGNPQETQYFGPGTRLLVL.

The rearrangement joins TRBV10-1 to TRBJ2-3; tentative D call: TRBD1 (6 bases). The germline gives CDR1 WNHNN, CDR2 SYGVQD (reference sequence). The CDR3 is 15 amino acids. Trimming cost V 3 bases and J 0 bases, with 10 bases left between them. CDR3 nucleotide sequence: TGCGCCAGCAGTGAATTGACAGGTAGCACAGATACGCAGTATTTT. Translating it yields CASSELTGSTDTQYF.

The V and J genes are TRBV7-9 and TRBJ2-2; D unclear. Trimming took 1 base from V and 4 from J, leaving 13 bases between them. The CDR3 is 16 residues long. The germline V gene encodes CDR1 SEHNR and CDR2 FQNEAQ (reference sequence). The CDR3 spells CASSLVRQEGTGELFF. For the CDR3, the DNA is TGTGCCAGCAGCTTAGTCCGTCAGGAAGGCACCGGGGAGCTGTTTTTT.

V is TRBV28 and J is TRBJ1-2, with D uncertain. CDR1 is MDHEN and CDR2 is SYDVKM in the germline V gene. The V gene lost 5 bases and the J gene lost 0 bases, with 13 bases spanning the gap. The CDR3 is made up of 15 amino acids. The CDR3 protein is CASSIQTTSNYGYTF. DNA of the CDR3: TGTGCCAGCAGTATCCAGACAACCTCTAACTATGGCTACACCTTC.

The chain carries TRBV11-3 and TRBJ2-5; TRBD1 aligns across 11 bases. The end of the DNA fits TRBJ2-7 better, so the J call may be wrong. The length of the CDR3 is 14 residues. Germline CDR1 is SGHNT and CDR2 is YENEEA. CDR3 amino acids: CASSGQGAPNEQYF. The DNA of the CDR3 is TGTGCCAGCAGCGGACAGGGGGCGCCCAACGAGCAGTACTTC.

The V gene is TRBV19, the J gene TRBJ2-3, with 11 bases aligning to TRBD2. The V gene's germline CDR1 is LNHDA and CDR2 SQIVND (reference sequence). The ends lost 9 bases at V and 2 bases at J; junction bases unmatched: 7. The CDR3 runs to 15 residues. CDR3 nucleotide sequence: TGTGCCAGCACCCTTAGCGGGAGGGACACAGATACGCAGTATTTT. The encoded protein is CASTLSGRDTDTQYF.

The V call is TRBV28, the J call TRBJ1-2; TRBD1 matches 7 bases. CDR3 length: 15 residues. The V gene's germline CDR1 is MDHEN and CDR2 SYDVKM. V was clipped by 5 bases and J by 2 bases; unmatched bases: 8. The CDR3 sequence is CASSLGTARNYGYTF. The CDR3 nucleotides read TGTGCCAGCAGTCTGGGGACAGCTCGCAACTATGGCTACACCTTC.

J is TRBJ1-5 and V is TRBV5-6; the D gene is possibly TRBD1 (6 bases). CDR3 size: 13 residues. Germline lookup yields CDR1 SGHDT and CDR2 YYEEEE. Trimming shortened V by 4 bases and J by 11 bases, and 16 bases separated the two germline ends. The CDR3 coding sequence is TGTGCCAGCAGCCCAGGGACACACGGGACCCAGCATTTT. Translation: CASSPGTHGTQHF.

This rearrangement joins TRBV27 to TRBJ2-5; tentative D call: TRBD1 (7 bases). The CDR3 is 16 residues long. CDR1 is MNHEY and CDR2 is SMNVEV in the germline V gene (reference sequence). The germline V and J ends were trimmed by 6 bases and 2 bases, with 19 bases remaining between them. In nucleotides, the CDR3 is TGTGCCAGCAGACCCCGGGTGGCGGGACAGCAAGAGACCCAGTACTTC. Its translation is CASRPRVAGQQETQYF.

Here the CDR3 reads CASSGGGNSPLHF. CDR3 sequence (DNA): TGTGCCAGCAGTGGAGGGGGTAATTCACCCCTCCACTTT. The chain combines TRBV2 with TRBJ1-6; D perhaps matches TRBD1 (6 bases). Per the germline V gene, CDR1 is SNHLY and CDR2 is FYNNEI. The CDR3 has 13 amino acids. V dropped 4 bases and J dropped 6 bases, with 7 bases sitting between them.

Comments on this clone: Compared with germline, one end of the junction differs, possibly owing to a read error. The rearrangement links TRBV29-1 to TRBJ2-5; 8 nucleotides match TRBD2. The CDR3 is 14 residues long. Germline V gene data show CDR1 as SQVTM and CDR2 as ANQGSEA. The DNA for the CDR3 is TGCAGCGTTGACGGTAGCGGGATCCAAGAGTCCCAGTACTTC. It translates to CSVDGSGIQESQYF.

This chain connects TRBV10-3 to TRBJ1-2; the D gene is possibly TRBD1 (5 bases). Trimming took off 4 bases at V and 8 bases at J, with 17 bases between the two ends. The germline CDR1 and CDR2 sequences are ENHRY and SYGVKD. The CDR3 extends over 14 amino acids. The CDR3 sequence: CAISGSPGEYGYTF. The CDR3 DNA is TGTGCCATCAGTGGTTCCCCGGGGGAGTACGGCTACACCTTC.

The chain employs TRBV6-1 and TRBJ2-5, with 9 bases fitting TRBD2. Judging by the DNA end, TRBJ2-7 fits better; the J call may be wrong. The CDR3 has 14 amino acids. CDR1 is MNHNS and CDR2 is SASEGT in the germline V gene. CDR3 in amino acids: CATAKTSGSYEQYF. CDR3 DNA sequence: TGTGCCACCGCGAAGACTAGCGGCTCCTACGAGCAGTACTTC.

The chain is built from TRBV9 and TRBJ2-3; a possible D gene is TRBD1 (5 bases). Trimming removed 4 bases from V and 4 bases from J, with 13 bases in between. Germline assignment: CDR1 SGDLS and CDR2 YYNGEE. The CDR3 consists of 14 residues. The CDR3 nucleotides are TGTGCCAGCAGCAAATATGGGGCCGCAGATACGCAGTATTTT. Amino acid sequence: CASSKYGAADTQYF.

This chain joins TRBV27 and TRBJ2-7, with 11 bases fitting TRBD2. CDR3 size: 16 residues. J was trimmed by 1 base and V by 7 bases; bases with no gene match: 9. Germline assignment: CDR1 MNHEY and CDR2 SMNVEV (reference sequence). Here the CDR3 DNA reads TGTGCCAGCACCCCTAGCGGGGGGTTCCCTTCCTACGAGCAGTACTTC. It translates to CASTPSGGFPSYEQYF.

V and J are TRBV12-1 and TRBJ1-5; the table calls TRBD1, which could not be checked here. TRBV12-1 is given as a pseudogene. The CDR3 spans 16 residues. CDR3 region: CASESVGTGVNQPQHF. The CDR3 coding sequence is TGTGCCAGCGAATCAGTGGGGACAGGGGTAAATCAGCCCCAGCATTTT.

The chain combines TRBV6-1 with TRBJ2-3; no clear D gene. CDR3 length equals 16 residues. CDR1 is MNHNS and CDR2 is SASEGT in the germline V gene. With 1 base removed from V and 1 base from J, the gap between germline ends came to 12 bases. The CDR3 coding sequence is TGTGCCAGCAGTGAAGAGAAATTCGCGCGCACAGATACGCAGTATTTT. It specifies CASSEEKFARTDTQYF.

The chain employs TRBV7-3 and TRBJ2-7; 8 nucleotides match TRBD1. With V trimmed by 5 bases and J by 9 bases, 15 bases remained unmatched. The length of the CDR3 is 15 residues. The germline CDR1 and CDR2 sequences are SGHTA and FQGTGA. The CDR3 DNA reads TGTGCCAGCAGCCCGGATGGCAGGGGGCGCGCAGTGCAGTACTTC. It translates to CASSPDGRGRAVQYF.